This is a list of T cell receptor beta chains from one sample in a study of shared clonotypes between healthy human individuals. Here immunoSEQ multiplex PCR was the method, and the copy in TCRdb shows in-frame clones only, minus some. The sample yields over a million clones, 95% to 97% seen once. The sequenced sample consisted of naive CD4+ T cells sorted from blood. The receptors originated from a young man in good health. CDR3s include the opening cysteine and the closing phenylalanine or tryptophan. The order of the fields is J gene, V gene, D gene, CDR3 protein, CDR3 DNA. A D gene is named only where the DNA matches it firmly.

J: TRBJ1-2
V: TRBV27
D: -
CDR3: CASSPIGRGYGYTF
DNA: TGTGCCAGCAGTCCCATCGGACGGGGATATGGCTACACCTTC

J: TRBJ2-1
V: TRBV9
D: -
CDR3: CASSVSGAPGGEQFF
DNA: TGTGCCAGCAGCGTTAGCGGAGCGCCCGGCGGGGAGCAGTTCTTC

J: TRBJ2-7
V: TRBV7-8
D: -
CDR3: CASSPARRVGYEQYF
DNA: TGTGCCAGCAGCCCCGCACGCAGGGTCGGGTACGAGCAGTACTTC

J: TRBJ2-7
V: TRBV18
D: -
CDR3: CASSPHKDEQYF
DNA: TGTGCCAGCTCACCTCATAAGGACGAGCAGTACTTC

J: TRBJ2-5
V: TRBV7-2
D: TRBD2
CDR3: CASSGRWGGQETQYF
DNA: TGTGCCAGCAGCGGGCGGTGGGGGGGACAAGAGACCCAGTACTTC

J: TRBJ2-5
V: TRBV5-1
D: -
CDR3: CASRISGFVQETQYF
DNA: TGCGCCAGCAGAATATCAGGGTTTGTCCAAGAGACCCAGTACTTC

J: TRBJ2-2
V: TRBV9
D: -
CDR3: CASSVLAPQGGELFF
DNA: TGTGCCAGCAGCGTCCTAGCGCCCCAGGGAGGGGAGCTGTTTTTT

J: TRBJ2-5
V: TRBV9
D: TRBD2
CDR3: CASSVLAGVVETQYF
DNA: TGTGCCAGCAGCGTTCTAGCGGGAGTCGTAGAGACCCAGTACTTC

J: TRBJ1-4
V: TRBV7-9
D: -
CDR3: CASSLDRSQGYEKLFF
DNA: TGTGCCAGCAGCTTAGACCGCTCGCAGGGGTATGAAAAACTGTTTTTT

J: TRBJ2-5
V: TRBV28
D: -
CDR3: CASALEPETQYF
DNA: TGTGCCAGCGCCCTCGAGCCGGAGACCCAGTACTTC